This T cell receptor (beta chain) was profiled in a study of blood T cell repertoires in COVID-19. The overall study: PBMCs, B-cell-depleted T cells, or T cells were the source of the cDNA or gDNA that made up the material.

Clones were read by immunoSEQ multiplex PCR, and TCRdb kept only the in-frame ones, dropping some. The table lists hundreds of thousands of clones, roughly 89% of them singletons. Recruitment covered about 25 US areas and drew participants whose ages spanned roughly 18 to 100 years. The specimen sequenced was PBMCs or T cells enriched from blood (not recorded which). This receptor was identified in a man aged 55-75 years who had recovered from COVID-19.

The CDR3 here is CASSVGSGRVNEQYF. In DNA form, the CDR3 reads TGTGCCAGCAGCGTAGGAAGCGGGAGGGTGAACGAGCAGTACTTC. This chain links TRBV9 with TRBJ2-7, with 10 bases matching TRBD2. The length of the CDR3 is 15 residues. V trimming: 0 bases; J trimming: 5 bases; junction bases outside the gene matches: 5. CDR1 SGDLS and CDR2 YYNGEE come from the germline V gene. Using reference TRBV9 and TRBJ2-7 for the parts outside the CDR3, the full variable domain is DSGVTQTPKHLITATGQRVTLRCSPRSGDLSVYWYQQSLDQGLQFLIQYYNGEERAKGNILERFSAQQFPDLHSELNLSSLELGDSALYFCASSVGSGRVNEQYFGPGTRLTVT.